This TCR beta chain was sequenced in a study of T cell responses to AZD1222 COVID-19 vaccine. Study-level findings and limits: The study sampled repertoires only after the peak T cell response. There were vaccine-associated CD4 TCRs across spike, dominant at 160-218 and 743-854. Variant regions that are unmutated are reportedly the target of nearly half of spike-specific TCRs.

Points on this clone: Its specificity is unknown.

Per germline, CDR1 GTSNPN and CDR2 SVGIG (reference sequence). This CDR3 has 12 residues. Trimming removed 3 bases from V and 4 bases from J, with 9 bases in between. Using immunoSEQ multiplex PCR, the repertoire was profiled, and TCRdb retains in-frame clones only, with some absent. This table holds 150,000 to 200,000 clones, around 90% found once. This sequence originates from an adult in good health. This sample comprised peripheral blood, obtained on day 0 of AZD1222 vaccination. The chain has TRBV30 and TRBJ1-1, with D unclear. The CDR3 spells CAWSVGLTEAFF. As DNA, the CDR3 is TGTGCCTGGAGCGTCGGACTCACTGAAGCTTTCTTT.